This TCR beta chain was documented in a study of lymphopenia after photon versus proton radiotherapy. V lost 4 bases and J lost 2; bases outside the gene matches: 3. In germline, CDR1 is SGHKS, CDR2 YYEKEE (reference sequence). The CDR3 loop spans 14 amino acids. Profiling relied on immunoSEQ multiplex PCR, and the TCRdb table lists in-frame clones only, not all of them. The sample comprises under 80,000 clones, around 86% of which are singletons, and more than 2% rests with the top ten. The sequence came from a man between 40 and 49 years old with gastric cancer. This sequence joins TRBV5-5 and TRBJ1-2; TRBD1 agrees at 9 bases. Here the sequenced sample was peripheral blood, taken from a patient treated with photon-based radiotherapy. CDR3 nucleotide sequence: TGTGCCAGCAGCCTGGACAGGGGAAACTATGGCTACACCTTC. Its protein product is CASSLDRGNYGYTF.